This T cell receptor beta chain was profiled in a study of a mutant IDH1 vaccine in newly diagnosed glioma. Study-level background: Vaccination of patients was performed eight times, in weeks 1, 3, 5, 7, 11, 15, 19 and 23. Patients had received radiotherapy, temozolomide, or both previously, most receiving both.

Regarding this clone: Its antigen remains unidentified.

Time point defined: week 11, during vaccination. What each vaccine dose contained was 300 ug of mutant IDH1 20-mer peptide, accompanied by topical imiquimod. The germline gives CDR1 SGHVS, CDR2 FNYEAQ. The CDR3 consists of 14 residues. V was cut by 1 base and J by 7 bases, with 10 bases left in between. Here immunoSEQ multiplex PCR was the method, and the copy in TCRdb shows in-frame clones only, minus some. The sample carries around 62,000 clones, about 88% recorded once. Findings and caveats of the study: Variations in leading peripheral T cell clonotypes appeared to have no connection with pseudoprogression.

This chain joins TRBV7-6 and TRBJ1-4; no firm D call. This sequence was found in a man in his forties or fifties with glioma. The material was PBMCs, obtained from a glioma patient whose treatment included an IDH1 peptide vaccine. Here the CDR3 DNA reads TGTGCCAGCAGCTTAGAGACGCGGGGTGAAAAACTGTTTTTT. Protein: CASSLETRGEKLFF.